The clone carrying this T cell receptor (beta chain) was observed a few times. The data belong to a study of response to subunit inactivated influenza vaccine. TCRdb ran MiXCR on the RT-PCR reads and lists one entry per CDR3 protein. Seen here are hundreds of thousands of distinct CDR3 sequences, 16% observed once, and the top ten hold 2.5% to 3.5%. V gave up 1 base and J gave up 0 bases, with 10 bases separating them. The germline V gene encodes CDR1 SGHTA and CDR2 FQGNSA. The CDR3 length is 15 residues. The sample was CD4+ T cells sorted from PBMCs, taken around 25 months after vaccination. The chain recombines TRBV7-2 with TRBJ2-7; the D gene is possibly TRBD2 (6 bases). The source of this sequence is a man between 50 and 75 years old who received an inactivated influenza vaccine. CDR3 sequence reads: CASSLDGGFSYEQYF. The CDR3 DNA sequence: TGTGCCAGCAGCTTAGACGGGGGATTCTCCTACGAGCAGTACTTC. Combining the CDR3 with reference TRBV7-2 and TRBJ2-7 gives the whole variable domain GAGVSQSPSNKVTEKGKDVELRCDPISGHTALYWYRQSLGQGLEFLIYFQGNSAPDKSGLPSDRFSAERTGGSVSTLTIQRTQQEDSAVYLCASSLDGGFSYEQYFGPGTRLTVT.